Sequencing of this T cell receptor beta chain was carried out in a study of T-cell memory formation after mild COVID-19 (dated by TCRdb to the early 2020s). Describing the broader study: TCR sequence clusters from the two donors were largely donor specific. Longitudinal TCRalpha and TCRbeta repertoire sequencing tracked T-cell clones expanding and contracting after mild COVID-19 in a couple of donors. Two young, previously healthy adult volunteers made up the cohort, one male and one female. General findings and caveats noted by the study authors: Contracting CD4+ clones appeared mostly in the CM and EM memory subsets, whereas CD8+ clones were enriched in EMRA. Only a couple of mild cases were covered in the study, and larger cohorts including severe cases with pre-infection samples were considered necessary. Some responding clones were found in pre-infection memory, which suggests that pre-existing cross-reactive memory T cells took part in the SARS-CoV-2 response. SARS-CoV-2 specificity of the second-wave clones peaking on day 37 was not confirmed. Balanced CD4/CD8 phenotypes were observed for clones contracting from day 15 to 85, whereas a bias towards CD4+ was observed for a second wave of clones expanding from day 15 to 37.

CDR1 LNHDA and CDR2 SQIVND were looked up in the germline V gene (reference sequence). V is cut by 6 bases and J by 4 bases, and the space between the germline ends is 8 bases. The CDR3, cysteine through phenylalanine, is 12 amino acids long. The DNA shown is the 36-base CDR3, in frame from base 1. Ficoll-Paque density gradient centrifugation was the method used to isolate PBMCs. The sequencer was an Illumina NovaSeq 6000. cDNA libraries for TCRalpha and TCRbeta were prepared by 5'RACE using constant-segment primers, with sample barcodes and unique molecular identifiers added. RNA was extracted from every sample with Trizol reagent. Libraries were amplified in two PCR steps, with a second sample barcode and Illumina TruSeq adapters added in the second step. Sequencing of libraries was performed on an Illumina NovaSeq with 2 x 150 bp paired-end reads. The published analysis was carried out like this. With migec v1.2.7, reads were demultiplexed and then collapsed into UMI-guided consensus sequences. With mixcr v2.1.11, UMI consensuses were aligned to TRA and TRB V and J templates and assembled into clonotypes. A clonotype was counted as expanded or contracted only if both edgeR and NoisET called the change significant, with noise models trained on biological replicates. edgeR calls used a false discovery rate-adjusted p below 0.01 and a log2 fold-change threshold of 1. PCA with hierarchical clustering of max-normalized trajectories of the 1000 most abundant clonotypes was used as exploratory dynamics analysis. Separately sequenced CD4+ and CD8+ repertoires were used to assign a CD4 or CD8 phenotype to each responding clone. Starting from the raw public reads, TCRdb applied fastp trimming at Q25, assembled clones with MiXCR and retained in-frame beta chains. Records with the same CDR3 protein are collapsed into one entry carrying the most frequent genes and DNA. The authors' filters were not applied to this entry. For this sample there are 150,000 to 200,000 distinct CDR3 sequences; under 20% appear just once. More than 2% of the sample lies in the top ten.

To note about this clonotype: Its antigen specificity is not known. No qualities accompany the bases; no much larger clone lies one base away.

The receptor was derived from an adult woman who had mild COVID-19 (a few samples of this study predate the infection). The sample titles of this study are shuffled in the database, so cell type and time point are left out; the donor was told from shared clones. The V gene is TRBV19 and the J gene is TRBJ2-3; a weak D assignment points to TRBD1 (6 bases agree). Sequencing was carried out using PBMCs or a T cell subset sorted from them (not recorded which). This receptor has the CDR3 CASSEGADTQYF. The nucleotide sequence reads TGTGCCAGTAGCGAGGGGGCAGATACGCAGTATTTT. Reference TRBV19 and TRBJ2-3 genes cover what lies past the CDR3, so the full variable domain is DGGITQSPKYLFRKEGQNVTLSCEQNLNHDAMYWYRQDPGQGLRLIYYSQIVNDFQKGDIAEGYSVSREKKESFPLTVTSAQKNPTAFYLCASSEGADTQYFGPGTRLTVL.